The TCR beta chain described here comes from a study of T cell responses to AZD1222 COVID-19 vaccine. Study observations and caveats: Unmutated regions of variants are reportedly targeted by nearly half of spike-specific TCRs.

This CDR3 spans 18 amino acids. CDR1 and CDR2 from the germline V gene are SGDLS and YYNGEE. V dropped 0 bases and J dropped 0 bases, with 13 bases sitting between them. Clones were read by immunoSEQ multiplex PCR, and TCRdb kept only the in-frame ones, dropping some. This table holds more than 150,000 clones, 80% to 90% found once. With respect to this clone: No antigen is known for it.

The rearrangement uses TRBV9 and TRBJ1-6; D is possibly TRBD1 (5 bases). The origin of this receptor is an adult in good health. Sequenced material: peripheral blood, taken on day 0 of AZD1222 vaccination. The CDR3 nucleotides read TGTGCCAGCAGCGTAGATCAGGGTTTAAGCTCCTATAATTCACCCCTCCACTTT. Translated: CASSVDQGLSSYNSPLHF.